This T cell receptor (beta chain) was sequenced in a study of molecular identifiers for immune sequencing clone quantification. Study results and caveats: Spiked Jurkat TCR RNA from one cell was reportedly detectable among under 1.2 million naive cells.

In the case of this clonotype: As yet, its antigen is unknown. No conserved phenylalanine or tryptophan is present at the end of the CDR3, so a read error is the likely explanation.

There are 13 residues in the CDR3. Germline CDR1 reads SQVTM; CDR2 reads ANQGSEA. J gave up 0 bases and V 7 bases, and 5 bases lay outside the gene matches. Bulk TCR library preparation followed previously described methods with listed TCR primers. TCRdb independently ran MiXCR on the PCR reads; one entry per CDR3 protein. The sample consists of 8,300 or so distinct CDR3 sequences, around 30% of them appearing once. The sequenced sample was naive CD8+ T cells from blood, with Jurkat cell RNA spiked in. Specified subset: FACS-sorted CD8+CD4-CCR7+CD45RA+ naive T cells. The clonotype comes from a human donor in good health. Some libraries in this study had Jurkat cell RNA spiked in. The rearrangement joins TRBV29-1 to TRBJ2-7; 8 bases line up with TRBD2. DNA for the CDR3: TGCAGCGAGGGAAGCGGGAGCTCCTACGAGCAGTACATC. Its translation is CSEGSGSSYEQYI.